This note documents a single T cell receptor (beta chain) sequence. Its antigen remains unidentified. Described treatment: oral pan-JAK inhibitor, 5-10 mg twice daily. These data come from a study of CD8+ T cells in alopecia areata. Study findings and constraints: Under tofacitinib, fewer expanded CD8+ clones appeared among the top 100 scalp clones.

Germline lookup yields CDR1 MNHEY and CDR2 SMNVEV (reference sequence). Trimming removed 3 bases from V and 2 bases from J, with 9 bases in between. CDR3 size: 14 residues. Following RNA extraction, reverse transcription yielded cDNA that acted as the sequencing template. Clones were sequenced by immunoSEQ multiplex PCR, and TCRdb holds only the in-frame ones, with some missing. The table lists fewer than 150,000 clones, around 58% of them singletons, with roughly 30% in the top ten. The receptor was derived from a human donor with alopecia areata. The V call is TRBV27, the J call TRBJ2-3, with a weak D call TRBD2 (5 bases). Sequences were derived from CD8+ T cells sorted from blood, sampled at week 4, from a patient treated with tofacitinib. The DNA of the CDR3 is TGTGCCAGCAGTTTGCTAGCCCCCACAGATACGCAGTATTTT. Translated: CASSLLAPTDTQYF.